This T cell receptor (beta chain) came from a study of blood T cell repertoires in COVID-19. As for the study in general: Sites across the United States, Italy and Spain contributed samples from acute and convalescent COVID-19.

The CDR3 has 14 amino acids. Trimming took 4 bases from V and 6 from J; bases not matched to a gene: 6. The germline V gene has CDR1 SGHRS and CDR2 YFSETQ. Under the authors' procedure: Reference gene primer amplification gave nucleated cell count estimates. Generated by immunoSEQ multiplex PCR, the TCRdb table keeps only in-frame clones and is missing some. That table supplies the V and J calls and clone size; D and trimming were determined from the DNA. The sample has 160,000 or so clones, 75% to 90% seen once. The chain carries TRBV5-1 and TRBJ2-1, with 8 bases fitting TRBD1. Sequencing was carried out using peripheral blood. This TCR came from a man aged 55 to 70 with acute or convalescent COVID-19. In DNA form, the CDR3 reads TGCGCCAGCAGCGCTCCCGGGACAGGCAATGAGCAGTTCTTC. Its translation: CASSAPGTGNEQFF.